Presented here are 19 T cell receptor beta chains from one specimen sequenced in a study of sequential checkpoint blockade in melanoma. The treatment is: randomized to nivolumab then ipilimumab (arm A) or the reverse (arm B). Data came from immunoSEQ multiplex PCR; TCRdb stores just in-frame clones and leaves some out. The sample has about 9,500 clones; roughly 73% are singletons. The sample was CD8+ T cells sorted from blood (inferred from file names), taken from a patient given nivolumab and ipilimumab in sequence. The receptors here all came from a human donor with melanoma.

This sequence joins TRBV2 and TRBJ2-7, with D possibly matching TRBD2 (5 bases). The V end was cut by 2 bases, the J end by 4 bases, with 12 bases between. The CDR3 loop spans 14 amino acids. Germline V gives CDR1 SNHLY, CDR2 FYNNEI. CDR3 amino acids: CASSEKSGGYEQYV. The CDR3 DNA follows: TGTGCCAGCAGTGAAAAATCGGGCGGGTACGAGCAGTACGTC.

The chain joins TRBV23-1 to TRBJ1-1; D is possibly TRBD1 (6 bases). Being an ORF, TRBV23-1 has a function that is uncertain. This CDR3 has 15 amino acids. The V and J ends lost 3 bases and 1 base respectively, with 12 bases between them. Written as DNA, the CDR3 is TGCGCCAGCAGTCATCCCGACAGGCAGAACACTGAAGCTTTCTTT. It yields the protein CASSHPDRQNTEAFF.

The table lists this clone with a few counts. V and J are TRBV6-5 and TRBJ2-5, with 10 bases that match TRBD1. The CDR3 length is 15 residues. Germline loops: CDR1 MNHEY, CDR2 SVGAGI. The trim removed 6 bases at V and 5 bases at J, leaving 9 bases unmatched. CDR3 DNA sequence: TGTGCCAGCAGAACTGGGACAGGGGACTCGGAGACCCAGTACTTC. It encodes CASRTGTGDSETQYF.

The chain joins TRBV6-5 to TRBJ2-1; 9 bases match TRBD2. V dropped 2 bases and J dropped 6; count of bases not matched to a gene: 8. The CDR3 extends over 16 amino acids. Per germline, CDR1 MNHEY and CDR2 SVGAGI. The CDR3 nucleotides read TGTGCCAGCAGTTACGTTTCGGGACTAGCCGGCAATGAGCAGTTCTTC. Encoded protein: CASSYVSGLAGNEQFF.

V usage is TRBV13 and J usage is TRBJ2-5; tentative D call: TRBD1 (6 bases). The CDR3 consists of 13 residues. Between the trimmed V and J ends, which lost 5 bases and 2 bases, there was a span of 9 bases. The germline V gene has CDR1 PRHDT and CDR2 FYEKMQ (reference sequence). Written as DNA, the CDR3 is TGTGCCAGCAGCATGGGGACACAAGAGACCCAGTACTTC. Encoded protein: CASSMGTQETQYF.

The V gene is TRBV5-5, the J gene TRBJ2-7, with TRBD1 matching 9 bases. Per germline, CDR1 SGHKS and CDR2 YYEKEE (reference sequence). V lost 6 bases and J lost 4; bases outside the gene matches: 8. The CDR3 is 14 residues long. The DNA for the CDR3 is TGTGCCAGCAATGGACAGGGGCATGGTTACGAGCAGTACGTC. Protein sequence: CASNGQGHGYEQYV.

The CDR3 nucleotides read TGTGCCAGCAGCTTAGGAAGCCAGGGGCGGTACTGGTATGGCTACACCTTC. As protein: CASSLGSQGRYWYGYTF. The rearrangement uses TRBV7-2 and TRBJ1-2; perhaps TRBD1 as D (6 bases). V lost 1 base and J 5 bases, leaving 20 bases between the germline ends. There are 17 residues in the CDR3. Germline CDR1 is SGHTA and CDR2 is FQGNSA.

The rearrangement uses TRBV6-1 and TRBJ2-7, with D possibly TRBD1 on 6 matching bases. The CDR3 loop spans 13 amino acids. Between the trimmed V and J ends, which lost 3 bases and 3 bases, there was a span of 9 bases. From germline, CDR1 is MNHNS and CDR2 SASEGT. CDR3: CASSDQGFYEQYF. CDR3 in DNA: TGTGCCAGCAGTGATCAGGGGTTCTACGAGCAGTACTTC.

This chain links TRBV7-9 with TRBJ1-5; tentatively, D is TRBD1 (6 bases). Between the trimmed V and J ends, which lost 5 bases and 4 bases, there was a span of 12 bases. From germline, CDR1 is SEHNR and CDR2 FQNEAQ (reference sequence). The CDR3 is 14 residues long. The CDR3 DNA reads TGTGCCAGCAGCCCTACAGGGTTAAATCAGCCCCAGCATTTT. Translating it yields CASSPTGLNQPQHF.

The J gene is TRBJ1-2, the V gene TRBV7-9; TRBD1 aligns across 8 bases. Germline CDR1 and CDR2: SEHNR and FQNEAQ (reference sequence). There are 13 residues in the CDR3. The junction had 7 bases not matched to a gene; V was cut back by 5 bases and J by 8 bases. CDR3 DNA: TGTGCCAGCAGCATCCAGGGGGCGCGGGGCTACACCTTC. This gives the protein CASSIQGARGYTF.

This rearrangement joins TRBV4-2 to TRBJ2-3, with TRBD1 matching 8 bases. Germline V lookup: CDR1 LGHNA, CDR2 YNFKEQ. This CDR3 spans 15 amino acids. Trimming removed 4 bases from V and 4 bases from J; junction bases left unmatched: 7. The CDR3 region has the DNA TGTGCCAGCAGCCTTTCGGACAGGGTGGCAGATACGCAGTATTTT. Translation gives CASSLSDRVADTQYF.

V usage is TRBV5-1 and J usage is TRBJ1-2; 7 bases map to TRBD1. CDR1 is SGHRS, CDR2 YFSETQ, per germline. This CDR3 is built from 15 residues. The junction had 9 bases not matched to a gene; V was cut back by 3 bases and J by 4 bases. CDR3 bases: TGCGCCAGCAGCTCGGACAGGCGGACCGCCTATGGCTACACCTTC. Encoded protein: CASSSDRRTAYGYTF.

The chain employs TRBV5-6 and TRBJ2-3, with 7 bases fitting TRBD2. V lost 1 base and J lost 2; bases outside the gene matches: 7. CDR1 and CDR2 (germline): SGHDT, YYEEEE. This CDR3 is built from 16 residues. The CDR3 protein is CASSLMTSRITDTQYF. DNA for the CDR3: TGTGCCAGCAGCTTGATGACTAGCCGGATCACAGATACGCAGTATTTT.

The gene calls are TRBV10-3 and TRBJ1-2; 9 nucleotides align to TRBD1. The V and J ends lost 5 bases and 12 bases, in that order; junction bases with no gene match: 7. CDR1 and CDR2 (germline): ENHRY, SYGVKD. The CDR3 has 12 residues. The CDR3 here is CAISPGDRENTF. CDR3 sequence (DNA): TGTGCCATCAGTCCAGGGGACAGGGAGAACACCTTC.

The V gene is TRBV2, the J gene TRBJ1-5; maybe TRBD1 (6 bases). V was cut by 2 bases and J by 9 bases, with 20 bases left in between. The length of the CDR3 is 16 residues. Looked up from germline, CDR1 is SNHLY and CDR2 is FYNNEI. Here the CDR3 reads CASSESFEGTRLPQHF. The CDR3 DNA reads as TGTGCCAGCAGTGAAAGTTTCGAGGGGACAAGGCTGCCCCAGCATTTT.

The rearrangement uses TRBV12-5 and TRBJ1-1; 9 bases line up with TRBD1. Looked up from germline, CDR1 is LGHNT and CDR2 is FRNRAP. The CDR3 length is 15 residues. V was pared by 5 bases and J by 5 bases, with 9 bases of the junction left unmatched. This CDR3 is CASGLQSTGGTEAFF. CDR3 sequence (DNA): TGTGCTAGTGGTCTCCAATCGACAGGGGGGACTGAAGCTTTCTTT.

This sequence joins TRBV4-2 and TRBJ2-5; D is ambiguous. Per the germline V gene, CDR1 is LGHNA and CDR2 is YNFKEQ. V was pared by 2 bases and J by 3 bases, with 7 bases between. The CDR3 length is 13 residues. In nucleotides, the CDR3 is TGTGCCAGCAGCCAAAACGGTAAAGAGACCCAGTACTTC. Translated, it gives CASSQNGKETQYF.

This chain uses TRBV2 with TRBJ2-7; 8 nucleotides agree with TRBD2. J was trimmed by 6 bases and V by 1 base; bases with no gene match: 8. This CDR3 has 15 amino acids. Germline values: CDR1 SNHLY, CDR2 FYNNEI. The CDR3 here is CASSEEKGLGFEQYF. The CDR3 coding sequence is TGTGCCAGCAGTGAAGAGAAGGGACTAGGTTTCGAGCAGTACTTC.

This chain joins TRBV14 and TRBJ1-1; D ambiguous. The V end lost 0 bases, the J end lost 5 bases, and 10 bases lay between the germline ends. The CDR3 is 14 amino acids. Germline V lookup: CDR1 SGHDN, CDR2 FVKESK. Here the CDR3 DNA reads TGTGCCAGCAGCCAAGAGGTCGCGGGGACTGAAGCTTTCTTT. Its protein is CASSQEVAGTEAFF. The full variable domain, completed using reference TRBV14 and TRBJ1-1, is EAGVTQFPSHSVIEKGQTVTLRCDPISGHDNLYWYRRVMGKEIKFLLHFVKESKQDESGMPNNRFLAERTGGTYSTLKVQPAELEDSGVYFCASSQEVAGTEAFFGQGTRLTVV.